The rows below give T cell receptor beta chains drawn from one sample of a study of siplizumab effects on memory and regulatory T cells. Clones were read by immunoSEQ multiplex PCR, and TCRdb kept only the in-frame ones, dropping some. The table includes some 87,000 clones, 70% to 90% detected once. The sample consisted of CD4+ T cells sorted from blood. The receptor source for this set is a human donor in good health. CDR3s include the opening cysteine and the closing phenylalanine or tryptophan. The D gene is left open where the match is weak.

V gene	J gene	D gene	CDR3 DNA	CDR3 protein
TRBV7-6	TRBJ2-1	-	TGTGCCAGCAGCTTATTATCGGAAGGGGCTCGGGAGCAGTTCTTC	CASSLLSEGAREQFF
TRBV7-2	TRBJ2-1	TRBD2	TGTGCCAGCAGCTTAGAGGGCGGGAGGGGCCTCTCCTACAATGAGCAGTTCTTC	CASSLEGGRGLSYNEQFF
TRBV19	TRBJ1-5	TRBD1	TGTGCCAGTAGTATGGGCAGGGGGCAAGATCGGAGCAATCAGCCCCAGCATTTT	CASSMGRGQDRSNQPQHF
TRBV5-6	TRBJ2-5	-	TGTGCCAGCCGGCGGAGGGGAGGAGAGACCCAGTACTTC	CASRRRGGETQYF
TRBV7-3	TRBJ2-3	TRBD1	TGTGCCAGCAGCCCTCAGGACAGGGGGATGCCAGATACGCAGTATTTT	CASSPQDRGMPDTQYF
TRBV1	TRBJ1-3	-	TGCACCAGCAGCCAAGTCGACCGGGACGGCTCTGGAAACACCATATATTTT	CTSSQVDRDGSGNTIYF
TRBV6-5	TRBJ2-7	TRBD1	TGTGCCAGCAGTTACCGGGACAGTGGGTACGAGCAGTACTTC	CASSYRDSGYEQYF
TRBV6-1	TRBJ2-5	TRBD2	TGTGCCAGCAGTTCGGGACTAGCGGGAGAGACCCAGTACTTC	CASSSGLAGETQYF
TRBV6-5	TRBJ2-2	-	TGTGCCGCCCGTCGAGCGAGGGACGGGGAGCTGTTTTTT	CAARRARDGELFF
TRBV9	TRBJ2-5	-	TGTGCCAGCAGCGCAGGGTCCAACTCCGGACAAGAGACCCAGTACTTC	CASSAGSNSGQETQYF
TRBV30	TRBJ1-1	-	TGTGCCTGGATGGGGCAGGACAACACTGAAGCTTTCTTT	CAWMGQDNTEAFF